This T cell receptor (beta chain) originates from a study of blood T cell dynamics during melanoma immunotherapy. Per the germline V gene, CDR1 is SGHAT and CDR2 is FQDESV (reference sequence). V was shortened by 5 bases and J by 3 bases, with 8 bases between the two germline ends. This CDR3 is built from 14 residues. Time point reported: week 3, after first cycle of checkpoint inhibitor. Samples come from before therapy and from week 3 after the first blockade cycle. Some clones are missing from TCRdb's copy, which holds only in-frame ones; the method was immunoSEQ multiplex PCR. The sample lists about 7,600 clones; roughly 84% were seen once.

Sequencing was performed on blood, taken from a patient treated with checkpoint blockade. The chain has TRBV11-1 and TRBJ2-6; D is undetermined. The sequence was collected from a human donor with melanoma. The CDR3 reads CASSRRGGANVLTF. CDR3 nucleotides: TGTGCCAGCAGCCGCCGAGGTGGGGCCAACGTCCTGACTTTC. The whole variable domain, remainder taken from reference TRBV11-1 and TRBJ2-6, is EAEVAQSPRYKITEKSQAVAFWCDPISGHATLYWYRQILGQGPELLVQFQDESVVDDSQLPKDRFSAERLKGVDSTLKIQPAELGDSAMYLCASSRRGGANVLTFGAGSRLTVL.